Below, 11 T cell receptor beta chains from the same sample are listed, as sequenced in a study of blood T cell repertoires in COVID-19. Sequencing used immunoSEQ multiplex PCR; TCRdb keeps in-frame clones, though not all of them. The sample holds fewer than 200,000 clones; approximately 84% are singletons and the top ten take about an eighth. The sequenced material came from PBMCs or T cells enriched from blood (not recorded which). Receptor source: a man aged 50 or older who had recovered from COVID-19.

The chain joins TRBV19 to TRBJ1-1; 7 bases are shared with TRBD1. This CDR3 is built from 14 residues. Germline CDR1 LNHDA, CDR2 SQIVND (reference sequence). J lost 1 base, V lost 8 bases, and 7 bases had no gene match. Written as DNA, the CDR3 is TGTGCCAGTGCCCATAACAGGGGGAACACTGAAGCTTTCTTT. Amino acid sequence: CASAHNRGNTEAFF.

This clone appeared a few times. This rearrangement joins TRBV7-9 to TRBJ1-4; D is unresolved. Germline CDR1 SEHNR, CDR2 FQNEAQ (reference sequence). Trimming left V 4 bases short and J 0 bases short, with 6 bases between. The CDR3 spans 14 residues. For the CDR3, the DNA is TGTGCCAGCAGCTCAGCCGCAACTAATGAAAAACTGTTTTTT. Amino acids: CASSSAATNEKLFF.

The chain employs TRBV5-1 and TRBJ2-1; 12 bases match TRBD1. The J segment lost 7 bases and the V segment lost 4 bases, leaving 12 bases of the junction unmatched. Germline assignment: CDR1 SGHRS and CDR2 YFSETQ. The CDR3 has 17 amino acids. CDR3 loop: CASSNDPPGQGANEQFF. The CDR3 DNA is TGCGCCAGCAGCAATGACCCTCCGGGACAGGGGGCAAATGAGCAGTTCTTC.

The chain has TRBV7-8 and TRBJ2-3; TRBD2 aligns across 9 bases. The CDR3 is made up of 17 amino acids. In germline, CDR1 is SGHVS, CDR2 FQNEAQ. Trimming took 5 bases from V and 4 from J; bases not matched to a gene: 13. The CDR3 DNA reads as TGTGCCAGCAGCCCTCGCCGGACTAGCGTGGGGCCAGATACGCAGTATTTT. It specifies CASSPRRTSVGPDTQYF.

The chain is built from TRBV6-6 and TRBJ1-3; weak D call: TRBD1 (6 bases). Trimming removed 6 bases from V and 4 bases from J, with 25 bases in between. The germline CDR1 and CDR2 sequences are MNHNY and SVGAGI (reference sequence). The CDR3 sequence is 18 residues long. Here the CDR3 DNA reads TGTGCCAGCAGCCGACCAACCCCGGTTGGGGGCTTAGGAAACACCATATATTTT. This sequence encodes CASSRPTPVGGLGNTIYF.

The V gene is TRBV6-5, the J gene TRBJ1-2, with D possibly matching TRBD1 (6 bases). This CDR3 is built from 15 residues. CDR1 is MNHEY, CDR2 SVGAGI, per germline. Trimming pared 2 bases from V and 8 bases from J, leaving 18 bases between. CDR3 sequence (DNA): TGTGCCAGCAGTTACGTTCAGGGGAACAAAGGGGGCTACACCTTC. Protein sequence: CASSYVQGNKGGYTF.

Note on this clone: At one end, the junction sequence differs from germline, possibly due to a read error. The chain uses TRBV5-1 and TRBJ2-3, with D perhaps TRBD1 or TRBD2 (5 bases each). The CDR3 loop spans 16 amino acids. Germline CDR1 is SGHRS and CDR2 is YFSETQ. CDR3 amino acids: CASSLGTRPGADTQYF. The CDR3 nucleotides are TGCGCCAGCAGTTTGGGGACCCGCCCCGGGGCAGATACGCAGTATTTT.

CDR3 residues: CASSQLLFTGARSYEQYF. The DNA for the CDR3 is TGCGCCAGCAGCCAACTACTATTTACAGGGGCTCGGTCCTACGAGCAGTACTTC. The rearrangement links TRBV4-1 to TRBJ2-7, with 7 bases aligning to TRBD1. The CDR3 loop spans 18 amino acids. V was pared by 2 bases and J by 1 base, with 14 bases of the junction left unmatched. Germline CDR1 reads MGHRA; CDR2 reads YSYEKL.

V gene TRBV29-1 combines with J gene TRBJ2-1; D may be TRBD1 (5 bases). The V end was cut by 0 bases, the J end by 8 bases, with 17 bases between. The CDR3 runs 15 residues. Per germline, CDR1 SQVTM and CDR2 ANQGSEA. Here the CDR3 DNA reads TGCAGCGTTGAAGATATGCAGGGTTTAGGAGATGAGCAGTTCTTC. It specifies CSVEDMQGLGDEQFF.

Note on this clone: Other DNA sequences of this sample code for an identical CDR3. This sequence joins TRBV28 and TRBJ2-6; maybe TRBD2 (5 bases). Germline V gene data show CDR1 as MDHEN and CDR2 as SYDVKM. Trimming left V 6 bases short and J 0 bases short, with 18 bases between. This CDR3 comprises 18 residues. The CDR3: CASSSRLAFHSGANVLTF. The CDR3 region has the DNA TGTGCCAGCAGCTCTCGTCTAGCATTCCACTCTGGGGCCAACGTCCTGACTTTC. Filled out from reference TRBV28 and TRBJ2-6, the complete variable domain reads DVKVTQSSRYLVKRTGEKVFLECVQDMDHENMFWYRQDPGLGLRLIYFSYDVKMKEKGDIPEGYSVSREKKERFSLILESASTNQTSMYLCASSSRLAFHSGANVLTFGAGSRLTVL.

The rearrangement joins TRBV4-3 to TRBJ1-5; no reliable D call. This CDR3 region has 13 residues. V lost 5 bases and J lost 4, with 9 bases in between. Germline-derived CDR1 and CDR2 are LGHNA and YSLEER. DNA of the CDR3: TGCGCCAGCAGCGGAGGACGAAATCAGCCCCAGCATTTT. It yields the protein CASSGGRNQPQHF.